Sequencing of this T cell receptor (beta chain) was carried out in a study of blood T cell repertoires in COVID-19. Across the study: Sites across the United States, Italy and Spain contributed samples from acute and convalescent COVID-19. T cells, B-cell-depleted T cells, or PBMCs provided the cDNA or gDNA that served as material.

The V and J ends lost 1 base and 10 bases respectively, with 9 bases between them. CDR1 and CDR2 from the germline V gene are SGHDT and YYEEEE. The CDR3 totals 13 residues. In the original analysis: By means of reference gene primer amplification, nucleated cell counts were estimated. Sequenced by immunoSEQ multiplex PCR; TCRdb stores in-frame clones only, minus some. That table gives V, J and clone size, and the DNA gave D and trimming. The sample lists approximately 240,000 clones, approximately 80% occurring once. The receptor's source is a woman between 35 and 50 years old with active or convalescent COVID-19. The sequenced sample was peripheral blood. V gene TRBV5-6 combines with J gene TRBJ1-6; D may be TRBD1 (6 bases). The CDR3 DNA is TGTGCCAGCAGCTTGCCAGGGGACTCACCCCTCCACTTT. This codes for CASSLPGDSPLHF.